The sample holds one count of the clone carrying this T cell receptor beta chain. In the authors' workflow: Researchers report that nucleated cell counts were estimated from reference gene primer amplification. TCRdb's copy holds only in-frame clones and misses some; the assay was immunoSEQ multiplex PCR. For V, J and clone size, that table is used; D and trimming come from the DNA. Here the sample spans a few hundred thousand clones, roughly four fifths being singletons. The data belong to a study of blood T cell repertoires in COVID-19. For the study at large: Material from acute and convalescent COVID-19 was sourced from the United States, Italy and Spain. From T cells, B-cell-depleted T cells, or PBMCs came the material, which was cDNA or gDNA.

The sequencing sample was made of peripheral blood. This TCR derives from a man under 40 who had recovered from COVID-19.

The CDR3 protein is CSAAFGGELFF. The CDR3 DNA sequence: TGCAGTGCAGCATTCGGCGGGGAGCTGTTTTTT. The J gene is TRBJ2-2, the V gene TRBV20-1; the D is unclear. This CDR3 region has 11 residues. Germline CDR1 DFQATT, CDR2 SNEGSKA (reference sequence). Trimming cost V 6 bases and J 7 bases, with 9 bases left between them.